Detailed here is one TCR beta chain. Its antigen is as yet unknown. The sample belongs to a study of T cell responses to AZD1222 COVID-19 vaccine. General study findings and limits: The span of vaccine-associated CD4 TCRs extended across spike, with dominance at 160-218 and 743-854.

V trimming: 6 bases; J trimming: 0 bases; junction bases outside the gene matches: 4. Germline values: CDR1 LNHDA, CDR2 SQIVND (reference sequence). The CDR3 loop spans 14 amino acids. Using immunoSEQ multiplex PCR, the repertoire was profiled, and TCRdb retains in-frame clones only, with some absent. This sample carries about 130,000 clones, roughly 87% of them seen once, and the ten largest clones take 1.4% to 1.5%. The rearrangement links TRBV19 to TRBJ1-2; 7 bases map to TRBD1. This TCR was sampled from an adult in good health. Sequenced here: peripheral blood, sampled on day 0 of AZD1222 vaccination. Here the CDR3 reads CASSRTGANYGYTF. The CDR3 bases are TGTGCCAGTAGCCGGACAGGAGCTAACTATGGCTACACCTTC. The full variable domain, completed using reference TRBV19 and TRBJ1-2, is DGGITQSPKYLFRKEGQNVTLSCEQNLNHDAMYWYRQDPGQGLRLIYYSQIVNDFQKGDIAEGYSVSREKKESFPLTVTSAQKNPTAFYLCASSRTGANYGYTFGSGTRLTVV.